This entry is about one T cell receptor beta chain. The data originate from a study of blood T cell repertoires in COVID-19. Turning to the study itself: Donors in the United States, Italy and Spain gave samples during acute or convalescent COVID-19. Sources were T cells, B-cell-depleted T cells, or PBMCs; the material itself was cDNA or gDNA.

Per the authors' pipeline: Cell counts per sample came from amplifying reference gene primers. The data were produced by immunoSEQ multiplex PCR, yet TCRdb's version contains in-frame clones alone and is incomplete. The V and J calls and clone size are taken from that table; D and trimming were inferred from the DNA. The top ten hold about 1.7% of the sample, which has about 27,000 clones, around 82% seen once. The CDR3 consists of 15 residues. The germline V gene has CDR1 SGHRS and CDR2 YFSETQ. The ends were cut back, 4 bases at V and 2 bases at J, with 14 bases in the middle. The chain is built from TRBV5-1 and TRBJ2-3; tentatively, D is TRBD2 (6 bases). Sequenced sample: peripheral blood. This receptor was taken from a man at least 80 years old with active or convalescent COVID-19. In nucleotides, the CDR3 is TGCGCCAGCAGCCTGGGGGGAGCCAACACAGATACGCAGTATTTT. The encoded protein is CASSLGGANTDTQYF.